This T cell receptor (beta chain) appears in the sequencing data of a study of control samples from healthy donors and cancer patients. Repertoires were generated with immunoSEQ multiplex PCR, while TCRdb's copy carries only in-frame clones and drops some. Of about 140,000 clones detected, 94% appear once; the ten largest clones hold over 10%. The specimen was blood. The clonotype originates from a man aged 40-49 years in good health.

The CDR3 sequence: CASSLRRGGAWLVEAFF. CDR3 DNA: TGTGCCAGCAGCTTAAGACGAGGGGGCGCGTGGTTGGTTGAAGCTTTCTTT. The chain employs TRBV11-2 and TRBJ1-1; 7 bases are shared with TRBD1. The ends lost 2 bases at V and 7 bases at J; junction bases unmatched: 16. This CDR3 has 17 amino acids. Germline V gene lookup returns CDR1 SGHAT and CDR2 FQNNGV.